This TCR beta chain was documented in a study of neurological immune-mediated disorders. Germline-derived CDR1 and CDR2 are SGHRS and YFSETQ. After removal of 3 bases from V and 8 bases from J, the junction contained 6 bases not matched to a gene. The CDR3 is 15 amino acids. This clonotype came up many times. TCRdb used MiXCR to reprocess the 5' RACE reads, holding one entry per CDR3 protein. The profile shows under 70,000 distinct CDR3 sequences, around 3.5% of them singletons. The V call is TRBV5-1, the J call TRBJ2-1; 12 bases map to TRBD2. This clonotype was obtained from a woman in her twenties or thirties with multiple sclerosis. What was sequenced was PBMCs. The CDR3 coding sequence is TGCGCCAGCAGCTCAGGACTAGCGGGATTGGATGAGCAGTTCTTC. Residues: CASSSGLAGLDEQFF.